One sample yielded the 18 T cell receptor beta chains listed below, sequenced in a study of T cell responses to AZD1222 COVID-19 vaccine (dated by TCRdb to the early 2020s). The library was made by the immunoSEQ multiplex PCR assay. What TCRdb holds here is the immuneACCESS table cut down to in-frame rearrangements. Part of the clones is not present; checked against another copy, under half of the missing clones reflect an unresolved V gene, and the others are unexplained. The sample table records approximately 150,000 clones; around 90% of these occur just once. The ten biggest clones cover approximately 3.3% of the sample. The sample's time point label, decoded: about 28 days (+/-7) after the second vaccine dose. The sample consisted of peripheral blood, taken 28 days after the second AZD1222 dose. The receptors derive from an adult who received the AZD1222 COVID-19 vaccine.

In its sample, this clone was seen once. This chain uses TRBV7-9 with TRBJ2-5; D may be TRBD2 (6 bases). Germline V gene sequence: CDR1 SEHNR, CDR2 FQNEAQ (reference sequence). The CDR3 contains 16 residues. V lost 2 bases and J lost 2, with 15 bases in between. CDR3 DNA: TGTGCCAGCAGCTTACGAGGGGCTAGCGAACAAGAGACCCAGTACTTC. Translating gives CASSLRGASEQETQYF.

The CDR3 spells CASSQETGGREQYF. CDR3 nucleotides: TGCGCCAGCAGCCAAGAGACAGGGGGCAGGGAGCAGTACTTC. The chain joins TRBV4-1 to TRBJ2-7; 10 positions match TRBD1. Germline CDR1 and CDR2: MGHRA and YSYEKL. This CDR3 contains 14 residues. V shed 0 bases, J shed 7 bases, and the junction held 3 bases outside the gene matches.

The DNA of the CDR3 is TGTGCCTGGAGCGACCCCGGAAGAAACACTGAAGCTTTCTTT. Residues: CAWSDPGRNTEAFF. The chain recombines TRBV30 with TRBJ1-1, with D uncertain. V was clipped by 3 bases and J by 2 bases, with 13 bases between them. The CDR3 loop spans 14 amino acids. The germline V gene encodes CDR1 GTSNPN and CDR2 SVGIG (reference sequence).

The chain combines TRBV15 with TRBJ2-2, with TRBD2 matching 16 bases. V shed 4 bases and J 11 bases; nucleotides not matched to a gene: 7. There are 16 residues in the CDR3. The germline CDR1 and CDR2 sequences are LNHNV and YYDKDF (reference sequence). CDR3 in amino acids: CATSTGTSGRGRELFF. Here the CDR3 DNA reads TGTGCCACCAGCACCGGGACTAGCGGGAGGGGGAGAGAGCTGTTTTTT. The full variable domain, with the rest looked up from reference TRBV15 and TRBJ2-2, is DAMVIQNPRYQVTQFGKPVTLSCSQTLNHNVMYWYQQKSSQAPKLLFHYYDKDFNNEADTPDNFQSRRPNTSFCFLDIRSPGLGDTAMYLCATSTGTSGRGRELFFGEGSRLTVL.

This rearrangement joins TRBV20-1 to TRBJ2-3; the match to TRBD2 covers 8 bases. Germline CDR1 is DFQATT and CDR2 is SNEGSKA (reference sequence). CDR3 length: 15 residues. V shed 3 bases and J 3 bases; nucleotides not matched to a gene: 8. Here the CDR3 reads CSASDYGRGTDTQYF. The CDR3 DNA reads as TGCAGTGCTAGTGACTACGGGAGGGGGACAGATACGCAGTATTTT.

V gene TRBV6-5 combines with J gene TRBJ1-1, with a possible D match to TRBD1 (5 bases). The CDR3 totals 14 residues. Germline V gene data show CDR1 as MNHEY and CDR2 as SVGAGI. V was trimmed by 6 bases and J by 8 bases, leaving 19 bases between them. Here the CDR3 reads CASRGTGGIVEAFF. In nucleotides, the CDR3 is TGTGCCAGCAGAGGTACAGGCGGAATAGTGGAAGCTTTCTTT.

The chain uses TRBV28 and TRBJ2-3; the D is unclear. The ends were cut back, 3 bases at V and 2 bases at J, with 9 bases in the middle. The CDR3 is 14 residues long. The germline V gene encodes CDR1 MDHEN and CDR2 SYDVKM. CDR3 bases: TGTGCCAGCAGTTTGGGCAGTGTCACAGATACGCAGTATTTT. Its translation: CASSLGSVTDTQYF.

This clone has just one count. V and J are TRBV7-6 and TRBJ1-1; D gene ambiguous. The CDR3 length is 13 residues. The germline V gene has CDR1 SGHVS and CDR2 FNYEAQ. Between the trimmed V and J ends, which lost 1 base and 4 bases, there was a span of 7 bases. The CDR3 here is CASSLDRFTEAFF. The CDR3 coding sequence is TGTGCCAGCAGCTTAGACCGGTTCACTGAAGCTTTCTTT.

V usage is TRBV6-5 and J usage is TRBJ2-7; the match to TRBD2 covers 9 bases. The ends lost 5 bases at V and 6 bases at J; junction bases unmatched: 2. Per germline, CDR1 MNHEY and CDR2 SVGAGI. The length of the CDR3 is 12 residues. DNA of the CDR3: TGTGCCAGCAGTCGCGGGGGGGGCGAGCAGTACTTC. Translation: CASSRGGGEQYF.

This clone was seen a few times. The V and J genes are TRBV6-5 and TRBJ2-3, with 8 bases that match TRBD1. Germline CDR1 reads MNHEY; CDR2 reads SVGAGI. V lost 6 bases to trimming and J lost 0 bases; unmatched junction nucleotides: 5. CDR3 length: 15 residues. CDR3 loop: CASSPQGVSTDTQYF. In nucleotides, the CDR3 is TGTGCCAGCAGCCCACAGGGGGTTAGCACAGATACGCAGTATTTT.

The chain uses TRBV7-6 and TRBJ1-6; D ambiguous. There are 15 residues in the CDR3. The germline V gene has CDR1 SGHVS and CDR2 FNYEAQ. The V and J ends lost 2 bases and 0 bases respectively, with 5 bases between them. Written as DNA, the CDR3 is TGTGCCAGCAGCTTACAGAGCTCCTATAATTCACCCCTCCACTTT. Protein product: CASSLQSSYNSPLHF.

This clone showed up just once. The CDR3 region has the DNA TGTGCCAGCAGCCAAGACAGAGATGGCTACACCTTC. Translation gives CASSQDRDGYTF. The chain carries TRBV3-1 (or the pseudogene TRBV3-2) and TRBJ1-2; D gene ambiguous. Germline assignment: CDR1 LGHDT and CDR2 YNNKEL (reference sequence). This CDR3 spans 12 amino acids. V was cut by 0 bases and J by 6 bases, with 5 bases left in between.

For the CDR3, the DNA is TGTGCCAGCAGAGCGAGCGGGAGTCGGGCCGGGGAGCTGTTTTTT. It codes for CASRASGSRAGELFF. The chain links TRBV6-5 to TRBJ2-2, with TRBD2 identical over 8 bases. Trimming cost V 6 bases and J 6 bases; bases outside gene matches: 9. The CDR3 has 15 amino acids. The germline gives CDR1 MNHEY, CDR2 SVGAGI.

The chain carries TRBV4-3 and TRBJ2-7, with no clear D. Germline V gene lookup returns CDR1 LGHNA and CDR2 YSLEER. The CDR3 covers 17 residues. V lost 0 bases and J lost 2, with 17 bases in between. The CDR3 loop is CASSQEIRHSRAYEQYF. The DNA for the CDR3 is TGCGCCAGCAGCCAAGAGATCAGGCATTCGCGAGCCTACGAGCAGTACTTC.

This clone showed up just a few times. This sequence joins TRBV12-3 or TRBV12-4 and TRBJ2-7; D is unclear. This CDR3 has 13 amino acids. V lost 8 bases and J 2 bases, leaving 13 bases between the germline ends. The chain's CDR3 is CASALGLAYEQYF. The CDR3 DNA reads as TGTGCCAGCGCCCTGGGCCTCGCCTACGAGCAGTACTTC.

The chain has TRBV6-6 and TRBJ2-1; 11 nucleotides match TRBD2. The V segment lost 6 bases and the J segment 9 bases; nucleotides outside the gene matches: 10. In germline, CDR1 is MNHNY, CDR2 SVGAGI (reference sequence). This CDR3 comprises 15 residues. This chain's CDR3 is CASSPNPSGRPEQFF. The CDR3 DNA reads as TGTGCCAGCAGCCCAAACCCTAGCGGGAGGCCTGAGCAGTTCTTC.

The chain employs TRBV11-1 and TRBJ1-1; D is ambiguous. The germline V gene has CDR1 SGHAT and CDR2 FQDESV (reference sequence). This CDR3 contains 15 residues. Deletions cut 5 bases from V and 0 bases from J, with 13 bases between. For the CDR3, the DNA is TGTGCCAGCAGCCCCCGTTCTGGAATGAACACTGAAGCTTTCTTT. Protein product: CASSPRSGMNTEAFF.

The chain uses TRBV19 and TRBJ2-7, with D perhaps assigned TRBD1 or TRBD2 (5 bases each). The germline V gene has CDR1 LNHDA and CDR2 SQIVND (reference sequence). With 5 bases removed from V and 2 bases from J, the gap between germline ends came to 19 bases. This CDR3 spans 16 amino acids. CDR3 DNA sequence: TGTGCCAGTAGTGGGGGTGACCCCGCCGAGACCTACGAGCAGTACTTC. Its translation: CASSGGDPAETYEQYF.